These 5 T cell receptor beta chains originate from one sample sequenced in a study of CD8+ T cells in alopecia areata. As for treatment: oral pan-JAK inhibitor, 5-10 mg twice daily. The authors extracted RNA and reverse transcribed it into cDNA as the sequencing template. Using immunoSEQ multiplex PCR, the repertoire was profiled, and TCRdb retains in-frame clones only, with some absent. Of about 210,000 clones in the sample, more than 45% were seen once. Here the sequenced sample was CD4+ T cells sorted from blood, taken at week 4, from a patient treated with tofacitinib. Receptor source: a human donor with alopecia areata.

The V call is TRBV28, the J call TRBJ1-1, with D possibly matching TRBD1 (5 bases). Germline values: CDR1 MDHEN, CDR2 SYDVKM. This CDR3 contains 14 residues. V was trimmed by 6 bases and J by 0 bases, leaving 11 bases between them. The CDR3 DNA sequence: TGTGCCAGCAGGGAACAGGCCTTGAACACTGAAGCTTTCTTT. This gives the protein CASREQALNTEAFF.

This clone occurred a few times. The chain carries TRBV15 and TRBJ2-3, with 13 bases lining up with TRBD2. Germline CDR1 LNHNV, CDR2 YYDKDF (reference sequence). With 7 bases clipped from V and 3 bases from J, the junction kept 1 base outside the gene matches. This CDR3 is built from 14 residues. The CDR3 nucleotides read TGTGCCACCACGGGACTAGCGGGGACAGATACGCAGTATTTT. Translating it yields CATTGLAGTDTQYF.

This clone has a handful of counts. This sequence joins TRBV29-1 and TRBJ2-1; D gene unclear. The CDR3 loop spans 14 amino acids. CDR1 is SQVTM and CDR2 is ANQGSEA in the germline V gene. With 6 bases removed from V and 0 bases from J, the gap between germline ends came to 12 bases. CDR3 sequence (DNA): TGCAGCGTCGCTGACCGTGGCTCCTACAATGAGCAGTTCTTC. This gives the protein CSVADRGSYNEQFF.

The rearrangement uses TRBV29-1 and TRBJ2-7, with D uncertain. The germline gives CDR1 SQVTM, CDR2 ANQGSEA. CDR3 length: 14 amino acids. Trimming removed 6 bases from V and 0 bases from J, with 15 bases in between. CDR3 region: CSVAPGASSYEQYF. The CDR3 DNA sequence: TGCAGCGTCGCCCCCGGAGCATCCTCCTACGAGCAGTACTTC.

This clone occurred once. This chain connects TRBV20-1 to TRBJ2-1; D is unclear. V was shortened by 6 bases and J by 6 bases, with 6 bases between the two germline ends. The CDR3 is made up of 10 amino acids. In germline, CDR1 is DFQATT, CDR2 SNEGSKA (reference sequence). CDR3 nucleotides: TGCAGTGCCTTAGTCAATGAGCAGTTCTTC. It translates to CSALVNEQFF.